The 14 T cell receptor beta chains reported below all come from one sample, sequenced in a study of blood T cell repertoires in COVID-19. Generated by immunoSEQ multiplex PCR, the TCRdb table keeps only in-frame clones and is missing some. The data hold fewer than 250,000 clones, with approximately 84% observed a single time. The material sequenced was peripheral blood. These receptors were obtained from a man in his fifties or sixties with acute or convalescent COVID-19.

This clone was counted a few times. V gene TRBV2 combines with J gene TRBJ2-5; 8 nucleotides match TRBD2. CDR1 is SNHLY, CDR2 FYNNEI, per germline. The CDR3 is 14 residues long. With V trimmed by 8 bases and J by 1 base, 6 bases remained unmatched. CDR3 coding DNA: TGTGCCAGCCATGACCGGGAGGGCCAAGAGACCCAGTACTTC. As protein: CASHDREGQETQYF.

This clone occurred a few times. This sequence joins TRBV10-3 and TRBJ1-1, with 7 positions matching TRBD1. V was pared by 2 bases and J by 1 base, with 4 bases of the junction left unmatched. The germline CDR1 and CDR2 sequences are ENHRY and SYGVKD. The CDR3 is 15 residues long. The CDR3 region is CAISERQGENTEAFF. The CDR3 nucleotides read TGTGCCATCAGTGAGAGACAGGGTGAGAACACTGAAGCTTTCTTT.

The CDR3, as DNA: TGCGCCAGCAGCTTGAGTGGCTGGGTACAGCTCACAGATACGCAGTATTTT. Protein: CASSLSGWVQLTDTQYF. The chain combines TRBV5-1 with TRBJ2-3; D call uncertain. Trimming stripped 1 base from V and 2 bases from J, with 17 bases between. Germline V CDR1 and CDR2: SGHRS, YFSETQ. The CDR3 extends over 17 amino acids.

This clone was detected a few times. The chain is built from TRBV9 and TRBJ2-7; the match to TRBD1 covers 10 bases. The CDR3 runs 16 residues. From germline, CDR1 is SGDLS and CDR2 YYNGEE. V trimming: 4 bases; J trimming: 2 bases; junction bases outside the gene matches: 9. As DNA, the CDR3 is TGTGCCAGCAGCCCTGGGGGGACAGGGGCAACCTACGAGCAGTACTTC. Translation: CASSPGGTGATYEQYF.

This clone has a single count. This chain uses TRBV19 with TRBJ1-2; D ambiguous. V was trimmed by 1 base and J by 2 bases, leaving 11 bases between them. Germline V lookup: CDR1 LNHDA, CDR2 SQIVND (reference sequence). This CDR3 has 15 residues. The CDR3 is CASSIVEMSNYGYTF. In DNA, the CDR3 is TGTGCCAGTAGTATAGTGGAGATGAGCAACTATGGCTACACCTTC.

The CDR3 DNA follows: TGTGCCAGCAGTTCACAGGGCTATAATTCACCCCTCCACTTT. It translates to CASSSQGYNSPLHF. The chain links TRBV28 to TRBJ1-6; perhaps TRBD1 as D (6 bases). V was trimmed by 4 bases and J by 3 bases, leaving 7 bases between them. The germline CDR1 and CDR2 sequences are MDHEN and SYDVKM. There are 14 residues in the CDR3.

The chain combines TRBV29-1 with TRBJ2-2, with 10 bases fitting TRBD1. The ends lost 7 bases at V and 6 bases at J; junction bases unmatched: 2. Germline CDR1 reads SQVTM; CDR2 reads ANQGSEA. This CDR3 is 12 amino acids long. CDR3 residues: CSAGQGPGELFF. CDR3 coding DNA: TGCAGCGCGGGACAGGGGCCCGGGGAGCTGTTTTTT.

The V and J genes are TRBV5-4 and TRBJ2-2; 8 bases agree with TRBD2. The trim removed 0 bases at V and 4 bases at J, leaving 2 bases unmatched. Germline CDR1 and CDR2: SGHNT and YYREEE (reference sequence). The CDR3 spans 15 residues. Here the CDR3 reads CASSLEREGTGELFF. The CDR3 coding sequence is TGTGCCAGCAGCTTGGAACGGGAGGGCACCGGGGAGCTGTTTTTT.

The V gene is TRBV29-1, the J gene TRBJ1-1; the D is unclear. Germline loops: CDR1 SQVTM, CDR2 ANQGSEA. V lost 5 bases to trimming and J lost 5 bases, with 6 bases between them. There are 10 residues in the CDR3. The CDR3 is CSVFITEAFF. CDR3 bases: TGCAGCGTTTTTATAACTGAAGCTTTCTTT.

V is TRBV18 and J is TRBJ2-7, with TRBD1 matching over 7 bases. After removal of 4 bases from V and 2 bases from J, the junction contained 17 bases not matched to a gene. Germline loops: CDR1 KGHSH, CDR2 LQKENI. The CDR3 loop spans 18 amino acids. The CDR3 spells CASSLLLADRFLTYEQYF. As DNA, the CDR3 is TGTGCCAGCTCACTACTACTCGCGGACAGGTTCCTGACCTACGAGCAGTACTTC.

The V call is TRBV6-1, the J call TRBJ1-1; D gene unclear. Trimming shortened V by 3 bases and J by 4 bases, and 6 bases separated the two germline ends. CDR3 length equals 12 residues. The germline V gene has CDR1 MNHNS and CDR2 SASEGT. CDR3 sequence reads: CASSDGFTEAFF. Here the CDR3 DNA reads TGTGCCAGCAGTGACGGTTTCACTGAAGCTTTCTTT.

The sample holds a few counts of this clone. The chain couples TRBV11-2 to TRBJ2-3; 7 bases agree with TRBD2. The V gene end was trimmed by 6 bases and the J gene end by 2 bases; junction bases not matched to a gene: 2. This CDR3 is built from 13 residues. Per the germline V gene, CDR1 is SGHAT and CDR2 is FQNNGV. DNA for the CDR3: TGTGCCAGCAGGGGGGGGTTCACAGATACGCAGTATTTT. Residues: CASRGGFTDTQYF.

The rearrangement uses TRBV7-9 and TRBJ1-4, with TRBD1 matching 9 bases. V lost 2 bases and J lost 3; bases outside the gene matches: 7. The germline V gene encodes CDR1 SEHNR and CDR2 FQNEAQ (reference sequence). The CDR3 loop spans 17 amino acids. In nucleotides, the CDR3 is TGTGCCAGCAGCTTAACCGGGACAGGGCTTCCTAATGAAAAACTGTTTTTT. This encodes CASSLTGTGLPNEKLFF.

This chain connects TRBV5-6 to TRBJ2-1; D remains unclear. CDR3 length: 17 residues. Trimming removed 0 bases at V and 5 bases at J, with 18 bases between. The V gene's germline CDR1 is SGHDT and CDR2 YYEEEE. CDR3 nucleotide sequence: TGTGCCAGCAGCTTGGTGTGGAGCCTGCAATCGAACAATGAGCAGTTCTTC. Translation: CASSLVWSLQSNNEQFF.